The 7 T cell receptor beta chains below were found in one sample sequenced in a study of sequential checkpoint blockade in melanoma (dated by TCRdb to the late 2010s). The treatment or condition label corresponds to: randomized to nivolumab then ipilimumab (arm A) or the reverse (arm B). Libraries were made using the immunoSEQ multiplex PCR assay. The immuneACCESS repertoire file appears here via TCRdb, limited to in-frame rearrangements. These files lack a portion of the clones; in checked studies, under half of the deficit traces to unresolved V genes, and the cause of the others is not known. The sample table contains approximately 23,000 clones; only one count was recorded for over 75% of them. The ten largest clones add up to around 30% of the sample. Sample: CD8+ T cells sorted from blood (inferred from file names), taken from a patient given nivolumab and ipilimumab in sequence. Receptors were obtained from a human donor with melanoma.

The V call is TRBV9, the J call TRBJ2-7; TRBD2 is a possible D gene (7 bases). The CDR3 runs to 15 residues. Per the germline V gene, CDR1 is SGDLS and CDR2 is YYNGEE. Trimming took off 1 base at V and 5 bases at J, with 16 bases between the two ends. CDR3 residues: CASSVSGGGGDEQYF. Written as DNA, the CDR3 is TGTGCCAGCAGCGTATCGGGCGGAGGGGGGGACGAGCAGTACTTC. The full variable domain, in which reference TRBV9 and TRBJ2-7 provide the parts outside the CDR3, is DSGVTQTPKHLITATGQRVTLRCSPRSGDLSVYWYQQSLDQGLQFLIQYYNGEERAKGNILERFSAQQFPDLHSELNLSSLELGDSALYFCASSVSGGGGDEQYFGPGTRLTVT.

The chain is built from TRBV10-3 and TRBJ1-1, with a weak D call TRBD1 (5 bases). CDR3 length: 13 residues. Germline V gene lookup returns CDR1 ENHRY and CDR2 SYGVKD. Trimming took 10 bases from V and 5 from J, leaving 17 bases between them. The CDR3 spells CATHGTEGTEAFF. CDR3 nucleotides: TGTGCCACCCACGGGACGGAGGGTACTGAAGCTTTCTTT.

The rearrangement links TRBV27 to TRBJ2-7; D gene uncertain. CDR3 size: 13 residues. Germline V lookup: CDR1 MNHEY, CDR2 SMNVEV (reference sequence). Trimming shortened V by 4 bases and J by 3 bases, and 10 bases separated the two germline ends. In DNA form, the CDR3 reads TGTGCCAGCAGTTCCATACTAAGCTACGAGCAGTACTTC. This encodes CASSSILSYEQYF.

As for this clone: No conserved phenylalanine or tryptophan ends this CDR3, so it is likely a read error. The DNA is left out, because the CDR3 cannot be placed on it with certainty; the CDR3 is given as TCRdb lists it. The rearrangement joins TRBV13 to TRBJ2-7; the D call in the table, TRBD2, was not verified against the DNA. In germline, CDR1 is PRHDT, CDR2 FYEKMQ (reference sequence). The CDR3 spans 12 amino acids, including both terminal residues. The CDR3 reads CASSLGGRAPSP.

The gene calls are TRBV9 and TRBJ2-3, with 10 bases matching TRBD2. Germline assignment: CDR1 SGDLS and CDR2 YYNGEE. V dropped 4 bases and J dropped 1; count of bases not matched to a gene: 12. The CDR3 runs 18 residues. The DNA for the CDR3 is TGTGCCAGCAGCCCTCGAGGGGGACTAGCGTCACGCACAGATACGCAGTATTTT. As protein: CASSPRGGLASRTDTQYF.

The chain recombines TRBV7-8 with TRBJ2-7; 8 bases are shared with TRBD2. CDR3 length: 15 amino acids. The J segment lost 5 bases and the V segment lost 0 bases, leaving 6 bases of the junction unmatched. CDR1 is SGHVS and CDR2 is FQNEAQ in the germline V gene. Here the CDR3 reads CASSLAPGGRDEQYF. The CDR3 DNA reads TGTGCCAGCAGCTTAGCCCCGGGAGGGCGCGACGAGCAGTACTTC. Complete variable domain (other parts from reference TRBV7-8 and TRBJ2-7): GAGVSQSPRYKVAKRGQDVALRCDPISGHVSLFWYQQALGQGPEFLTYFQNEAQLDKSGLPSDRFFAERPEGSVSTLKIQRTQQEDSAVYLCASSLAPGGRDEQYFGPGTRLTVT.

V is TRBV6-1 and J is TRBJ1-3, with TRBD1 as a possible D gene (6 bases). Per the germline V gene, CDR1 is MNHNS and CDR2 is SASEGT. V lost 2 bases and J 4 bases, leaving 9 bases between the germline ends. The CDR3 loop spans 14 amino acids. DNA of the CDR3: TGTGCCAGCAGTGAAACAGGGAACGGAAACACCATATATTTT. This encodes CASSETGNGNTIYF.